This TCR beta chain was sequenced for a study of CD8+ T cells in alopecia areata listed by TCRdb under 2018. About the investigation overall: The treated patients, all with moderate-to-severe alopecia areata, were enrolled in an open-label pilot trial of oral tofacitinib given at 5 to 10 mg twice daily. In both human patients and the C3H/HeJ mouse model, the study applied high-throughput TCRbeta sequencing to look at T cell clonal expansion in alopecia areata. TCRbeta CDR3 regions were amplified by immunoSEQ multiplex PCR with 35 Vbeta forward and 13 Jbeta reverse primers. Scalp tissue and sorted CD4+ and CD8+ peripheral blood T cells from patchy and totalis/universalis alopecia areata patients and from healthy controls were covered by human TCRbeta sequencing. Tofacitinib was given for 6 to 18 months, followed by 6 months of follow-up off drug to assess delayed response and recurrence. Biopsies were taken from tofacitinib-treated patients at baseline and at 4 and 24 weeks of treatment, and a later scalp biopsy was taken in several of the tofacitinib-treated patients. Scalp clonality was compared across normal scalp (n=4), patchy alopecia areata scalp (n=8), and alopecia totalis/universalis scalp (n=8). The RNA source kit depended on sample type: the PAXgene miRNA kit for fixed scalp, the miRNeasy kit for PBMCs, and the RNeasy kit for mouse skin.

Explained via the paper, the time point label denotes: baseline before oral tofacitinib. Peripheral blood and lesional scalp punch biopsies were obtained from patients with alopecia areata. PBMCs were isolated by density centrifugation and stained for CD3, CD4 and CD8, and CD4+ and CD8+ T cells were sorted on a FACSAria. For this chain, trimming is 6 bases at the V end and 3 bases at the J end, and the number of junction bases without a gene match is 6. Taken from the germline V gene, the CDR1 and CDR2 loops are ENHRY and SYGVKD. Taken from cysteine to phenylalanine, the CDR3 has 14 residues. The retained sequence is limited to the CDR3, 42 bases, with the frame set at the first base. Worth noting for this clone: The antigen it recognizes is unknown. One base away there is no much larger clone; base qualities are not given.

The research as a whole found: Unlike mouse skin, which is dominated by gammadelta T cells, normal human skin has resident alphabeta T cells that are also sequenced, and this complicates analysis of the scalp TCR repertoire. Higher clonality and more expanded CD8+ clones were observed in lesional scalp than in normal scalp, particularly in alopecia totalis/universalis, a finding suggestive of antigenic drive. Compared with mice, TCR sequences shared between patients were less clear, possibly partly because of HLA diversity across the patient population.

Library preparation employed the immunoSEQ multiplex PCR assay. For TCR sequencing, RNA was extracted from every sample and reverse transcribed into cDNA to serve as template. First-strand cDNA was synthesized with SuperScript III using a 2:1 mix of oligo-dT and random hexamers. A synthetic immune receptor repertoire was used to gauge amplification bias, and whatever bias remained was removed computationally. As for the original processing: After raw reads were preprocessed to remove errors, the CDR3 was defined following IMGT conventions as running from the conserved cysteine to phenylalanine. Clonality was computed as 1 minus the Shannon entropy, with the entropy normalized by log2 of the number of productive unique TCRs. CD4 or CD8 identity of scalp clones was inferred by cross-referencing scalp TCRbeta sequences with sorted blood CD4 and CD8 repertoires. Held by TCRdb, this immuneACCESS table contains in-frame sequences only and omits some clones. Under half of the omission traces to an unresolved V gene where checked; the cause of the rest is unknown. From that table come the V and J calls and clone size; the DNA was used to work out D and trimming. Across this sample there are 140,000 to 150,000 clones, with 45% to 60% seen only once. Over 0.75% of the sample rests with the top ten.

The sample here was CD4+ T cells sorted from blood, taken at week 0. The chain is made from TRBV10-3 and TRBJ1-2; TRBD1 aligns with 8 central bases. This receptor was obtained from a human donor with alopecia areata. Read as DNA, the sequence is TGTGCCATCAGCAGACAGGGGCCCGACTATGGCTACACCTTC. This sequence encodes CAISRQGPDYGYTF.